This TCR beta chain was identified during a study of CD8+ T cells in alopecia areata. Germline CDR1 reads SGHAT; CDR2 reads FQNNGV. This CDR3 spans 12 amino acids. Losses at the gene ends were 3 bases for V and 12 bases for J; bases not matched to a gene: 5. Comments on this clone: Its antigen is as yet unknown.

cDNA prepared by RNA extraction and subsequent reverse transcription served as the template for sequencing. The repertoire was sequenced with immunoSEQ multiplex PCR; TCRdb's copy has only in-frame clones and lacks some. The data show about 150,000 clones, about three fifths seen once. Broader study findings: Elevated clonality characterized lesional scalp relative to normal scalp, particularly in alopecia totalis/universalis. When scalp samples are sequenced, resident alphabeta T cells of normal skin are also captured.

This sequence was found in a human donor in good health. This sequence joins TRBV11-2 and TRBJ1-1; 9 bases match TRBD1. Sequenced sample: CD4+ T cells sorted from blood. The CDR3 DNA reads as TGTGCCAGCAGCTTGGGGACAGGGTCGACTTTCTTT. Its protein is CASSLGTGSTFF.